This T cell receptor beta chain was obtained from a study of CXCR3-negative and CXCR3-positive naive CD8 T cells. The authors prepared UMI-labeled TRB cDNA libraries by 5' RACE. TCRdb reprocessed the 5' RACE reads and keeps a single row for each CDR3 protein, giving no DNA. The table lists tens of thousands of distinct CDR3 sequences. CDR3 length: 14 amino acids. Germline CDR1 SEHNR, CDR2 FQNEAQ (reference sequence). Concerning this clonotype itself: Its antigen is not known.

Study-wide results and caveats: Comparably high diversity was seen in both naive subsets, and much lower diversity in memory CD8+ cells.

The gene calls are TRBV7-9 and TRBJ1-3. The sample comprised memory CD8+ T cells from blood. The receptor was derived from a human donor in good health. Some clones in this sample may be carry-over from other donors' samples. CDR3 residues: CASSPVEGGNTIYF.